This T cell receptor (beta chain) derives from a study of glioma-infiltrating T cells after dendritic cell vaccination. Study-wide background: Autologous tumor lysate was loaded overnight onto monocyte-derived dendritic cells grown seven days with IL-4 and GM-CSF.

The CDR3 spans 15 residues. V was shortened by 0 bases and J by 0 bases, with 7 bases between the two germline ends. Germline V CDR1 and CDR2: SGHKS, YYEKEE (reference sequence). This clone was picked up one time. Sequencing was performed with immunoSEQ multiplex PCR; in TCRdb, only in-frame clones are kept and a portion is missing. The repertoire has approximately 82,000 clones, about 87% of them found once; the top ten carry approximately 2.9%. The chain joins TRBV5-5 to TRBJ1-3, with D unclear. Specimen: blood, collected before dendritic cell vaccination. This clonotype originated in a human donor with glioblastoma. CDR3 amino acids: CASSLGGGSGNTIYF. Here the CDR3 DNA reads TGTGCCAGCAGCTTGGGAGGAGGCTCTGGAAACACCATATATTTT. The full variable domain, rest sourced from reference TRBV5-5 and TRBJ1-3, is DAGVTQSPTHLIKTRGQQVTLRCSPISGHKSVSWYQQVLGQGPQFIFQYYEKEERGRGNFPDRFSARQFPNYSSELNVNALLLGDSALYLCASSLGGGSGNTIYFGEGSWLTVV.